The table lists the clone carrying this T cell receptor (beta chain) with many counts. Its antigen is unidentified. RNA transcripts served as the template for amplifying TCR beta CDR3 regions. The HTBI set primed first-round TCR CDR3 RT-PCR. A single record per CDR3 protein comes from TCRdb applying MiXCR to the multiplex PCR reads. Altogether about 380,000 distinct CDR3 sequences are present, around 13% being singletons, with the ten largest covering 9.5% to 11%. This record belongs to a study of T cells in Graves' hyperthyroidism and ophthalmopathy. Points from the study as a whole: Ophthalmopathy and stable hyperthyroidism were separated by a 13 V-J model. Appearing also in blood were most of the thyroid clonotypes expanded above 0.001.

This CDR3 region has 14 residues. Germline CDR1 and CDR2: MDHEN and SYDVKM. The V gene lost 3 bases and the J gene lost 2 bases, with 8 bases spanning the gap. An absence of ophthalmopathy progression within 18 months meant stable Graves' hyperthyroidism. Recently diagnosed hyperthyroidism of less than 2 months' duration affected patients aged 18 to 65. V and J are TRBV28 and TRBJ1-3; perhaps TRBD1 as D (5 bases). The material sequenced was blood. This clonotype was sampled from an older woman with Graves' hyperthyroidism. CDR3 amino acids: CASSFGAPGNTIYF. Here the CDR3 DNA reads TGTGCCAGCAGTTTCGGGGCTCCTGGAAACACCATATATTTT.